Listed here is a single T cell receptor (beta chain). This specimen belongs to a study of blood T cell repertoires in COVID-19. CDR1 LNHNV and CDR2 YYDKDF come from the germline V gene (reference sequence). The V segment lost 0 bases and the J segment 9 bases; nucleotides outside the gene matches: 5. The CDR3 loop spans 14 amino acids. Methods used by the authors: From reference gene primer amplification, estimates of nucleated cell counts were derived. The repertoire was sequenced with immunoSEQ multiplex PCR; TCRdb's copy has only in-frame clones and lacks some. V and J calls and clone size follow that table, whereas D and trimming were derived from the DNA. The table shows some 150,000 clones, with approximately 86% occurring only once.

The TCR comes from a man between 65 and 79 years old with acute or convalescent COVID-19. The sample was peripheral blood. V and J are TRBV15 and TRBJ2-1, with 7 positions matching TRBD2. CDR3 in DNA: TGTGCCACCAGCAGAGAAACGGGAGGAGGTGAGCAGTTCTTC. This translates into CATSRETGGGEQFF.